This T cell receptor (beta chain) was obtained from a study of T cell responses to AZD1222 COVID-19 vaccine. Study information: It was second doses at about 4 or about 12 weeks that were pooled. Study-level results: It should be noted that donors were predominantly white British and more often female, and clonal diversity was possibly underestimated.

This clone was detected a few times. Its antigen is not known. From germline, CDR1 is LNHDA and CDR2 SQIVND (reference sequence). This CDR3 has 13 amino acids. V was shortened by 2 bases and J by 6 bases, with 7 bases between the two germline ends. TCRdb keeps only in-frame clones here, not all; method: immunoSEQ multiplex PCR. Seen here are roughly 130,000 clones, roughly 85% observed once, and the top ten hold approximately 8%. The V call is TRBV19, the J call TRBJ2-2; D is unclear. The source was peripheral blood, collected on day 0 of AZD1222 vaccination. The receptor was isolated from an adult in good health. The CDR3 protein is CASSIRAPGELFF. The CDR3 region has the DNA TGTGCCAGTAGTATAAGGGCTCCCGGGGAGCTGTTTTTT.